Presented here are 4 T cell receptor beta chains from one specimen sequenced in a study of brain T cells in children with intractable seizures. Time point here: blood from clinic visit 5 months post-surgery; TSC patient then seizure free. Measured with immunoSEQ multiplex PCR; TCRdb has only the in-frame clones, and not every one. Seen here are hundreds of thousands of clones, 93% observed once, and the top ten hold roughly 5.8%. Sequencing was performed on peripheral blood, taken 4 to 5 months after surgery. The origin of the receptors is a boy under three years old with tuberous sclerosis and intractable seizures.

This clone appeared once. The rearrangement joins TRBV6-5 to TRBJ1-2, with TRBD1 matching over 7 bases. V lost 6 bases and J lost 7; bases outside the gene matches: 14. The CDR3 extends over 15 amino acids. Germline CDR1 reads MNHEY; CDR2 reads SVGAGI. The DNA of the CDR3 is TGTGCCAGCAGCCACCGACAGGGAGCTATGAGTGGCTACACCTTC. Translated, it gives CASSHRQGAMSGYTF.

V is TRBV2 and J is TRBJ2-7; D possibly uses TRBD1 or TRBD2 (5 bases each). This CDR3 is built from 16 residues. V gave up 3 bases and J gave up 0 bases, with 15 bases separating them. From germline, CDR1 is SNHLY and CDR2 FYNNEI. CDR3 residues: CASSDKGRISSYEQYF. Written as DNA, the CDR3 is TGTGCCAGCAGTGATAAGGGACGGATTAGCTCCTACGAGCAGTACTTC.

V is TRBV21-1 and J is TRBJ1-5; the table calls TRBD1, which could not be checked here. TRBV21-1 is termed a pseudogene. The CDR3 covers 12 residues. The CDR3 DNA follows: TGTGCCAGCACCCAGGGCAATCAGCCCCAGCATTTT. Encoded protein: CASTQGNQPQHF.

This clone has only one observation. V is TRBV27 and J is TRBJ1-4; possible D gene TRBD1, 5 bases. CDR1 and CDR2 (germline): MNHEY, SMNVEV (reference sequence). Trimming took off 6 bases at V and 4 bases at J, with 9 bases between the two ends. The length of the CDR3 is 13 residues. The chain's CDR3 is CASRQGLNEKLFF. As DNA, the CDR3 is TGTGCCAGCAGGCAGGGCCTTAATGAAAAACTGTTTTTT.